This TCR beta chain is drawn from a study of cytomegalovirus exposure and HLA in healthy donors. This CDR3 contains 21 residues. Trimming took 0 bases from V and 0 from J; bases not matched to a gene: 13. Germline CDR1 LNHNV, CDR2 YYDKDF (reference sequence). Both 60 Vbeta primers and 13 Jbeta primers went into the PCR. Here immunoSEQ multiplex PCR was the method, and the copy in TCRdb shows in-frame clones only, minus some. The sample holds roughly 200,000 clones, more than 65% seen once. Sequenced sample: PBMCs. The chain couples TRBV15 to TRBJ2-3; 12 positions agree with TRBD1. This TCR came from a man aged 18 to 30 in good health and CMV-seronegative. The DNA for the CDR3 is TGTGCCACCAGCAGAGATTCGGGACAGGGGGCTTGGGTTATGAGCACAGATACGCAGTATTTT. Encoded protein: CATSRDSGQGAWVMSTDTQYF.